A selection of T cell receptor beta chains follows, all from one sample in a study of radiation and T cells in renal cell carcinoma. Only in-frame clones appear in the TCRdb table, and some are missing; sequencing was by immunoSEQ multiplex PCR. The profile shows some 150,000 clones, roughly 87% of them singletons. The sample was blood, taken from a patient whose treatment included radiotherapy and nephrectomy. All receptors come from a woman aged 50 to 65 with renal cell carcinoma. The CDR3 runs from the conserved cysteine through the conserved F or W. Where a row states a size, it is once, few, many or the class of an expanded clone; other rows omit it.

J,size,V,length,CDR3
TRBJ1-2,NA,TRBV4-2,16,CASSLAGQGGDYGYTF
TRBJ2-1,NA,TRBV15,17,CATSRSHGGAEYNEQFF
TRBJ2-1,NA,TRBV5-1,15,CASSLGTLTYNEQFF
TRBJ2-1,NA,TRBV25-1,14,CATQKDRVYNEQFF
TRBJ1-4,NA,TRBV25-1,16,CASSGGVGTTNEKLFF
TRBJ1-5,NA,TRBV18,14,CASSVDPGNQPQHF
TRBJ1-3,NA,TRBV5-4,15,CASSLKGVQGNTIYF
TRBJ2-3,NA,TRBV5-6,16,CASRTGLAGYPDTQYF
TRBJ2-1,once,TRBV7-3,12,CASSQQGDEQFF
TRBJ2-6,NA,TRBV18,15,CASSPQPGGANVLTF
TRBJ2-7,NA,TRBV9,14,CASSEAGISYEQYF
TRBJ2-7,few,TRBV2,14,CASYRSGGPYEQYF
TRBJ1-6,NA,TRBV7-2,13,CASSFSYNSPLHF
TRBJ1-2,NA,TRBV5-1,14,CASSAGDQIYGYTF
TRBJ2-7,NA,TRBV6-1,16,CASSGRTGDFSYEQYF
TRBJ1-2,NA,TRBV6-4,15,CASRPGQGPSPGYTF
TRBJ1-2,few,TRBV10-3,13,CAISPGQGRGYTF
TRBJ2-2,few,TRBV19,16,CASSTAFGTGAGELFF
TRBJ1-1,NA,TRBV11-2,14,CASSLGGAHTEAFF
TRBJ1-5,NA,TRBV19,14,CAGGDRGPDQPQHF
TRBJ2-3,NA,TRBV6-6,15,CASSPPGQGPDTQYF
TRBJ2-1,few,TRBV11-3,13,CASSIGRTSPQFF
TRBJ2-1,NA,TRBV6-1,16,CASSEVSGTAYNEQFF
TRBJ2-1,NA,TRBV7-9,13,CASSPPTYNEQFF
TRBJ2-3,NA,TRBV29-1,11,CSVRDTDTQYF
TRBJ2-5,NA,TRBV5-6,14,CASSFRAGQETQYF
TRBJ1-5,NA,TRBV4-1,13,CASSQVRDQPQHF
TRBJ1-2,NA,TRBV19,15,CASSPTGYPNYGYTF
TRBJ1-1,NA,TRBV9,14,CASSSRQGSTEAFF
TRBJ1-2,NA,TRBV19,14,CASSPQGENYGYTF
TRBJ2-1,NA,TRBV7-9,16,CASSSPLAGGLYEQFF
TRBJ1-1,NA,TRBV21-1,17,CASSKGVRGHCGTEAFF
TRBJ2-3,NA,TRBV7-9,14,CASSRSGGTDTQYF
TRBJ2-3,NA,TRBV19,17,CASSWGLAGGQTDTQYF
TRBJ1-1,NA,TRBV13,15,CASSSRPTPNTEAFF
TRBJ2-7,NA,TRBV20-1,11,CSARDSYEQYF
TRBJ2-5,NA,TRBV12-5,12,CASGGVLETQYF
TRBJ2-1,NA,TRBV6-1,15,CASSRTGALSDEQFF
NA,once,TRBV9,11,CASSDPYEQYF
TRBJ2-7,NA,TRBV6-5,13,CATFDRDSYEQYF
TRBJ1-1,NA,TRBV7-2,15,CASSLGKRANTEAFF
TRBJ1-6,NA,TRBV5-1,13,CASSRDVNSPLHF
TRBJ1-6,once,TRBV10-3,14,CAIRVGTGGSPLHF
TRBJ2-7,NA,TRBV21-1,14,CASSRSGWGYEQYF
TRBJ1-2,NA,TRBV27,15,CASSLFGPGLYGYTF
TRBJ2-7,NA,TRBV7-8,16,CASSLARVGINYEQYF
TRBJ1-2,NA,TRBV6-1,12,CASSAQDRGYTF
TRBJ1-2,NA,TRBV2,13,CASSGGQLYGYTF
TRBJ2-1,NA,TRBV10-3,16,CAISDGTAGSYNEQFF
TRBJ1-4,NA,TRBV18,12,CASSPYNEKLFF
TRBJ2-1,NA,TRBV7-9,16,CASSLVGVGSYNEQFF
TRBJ1-1,NA,TRBV2,13,CASRVVHGTLAFF